This T cell receptor beta chain derives from a study of shared clonotypes between healthy human individuals. General observations from the study: Rarefaction indicated that sorted-subset sequencing remained incomplete although depth was large. A small donor pool kept down the genetic and exposure-history diversity that was represented. Richness estimates generally favored naive over memory subsets. Among a few donors, roughly 5% of naive CD4 clonotypes were found in common.

Trimming pared 4 bases from V and 5 bases from J, leaving 14 bases between. Germline CDR1 is MNHEY and CDR2 is SMNVEV (reference sequence). The CDR3 loop spans 14 amino acids. TCRdb keeps only in-frame clones here, not all; method: immunoSEQ multiplex PCR. The sample lists fewer than 350,000 clones; 80% to 90% were seen once. Concerning this clone itself: Its antigen is unknown.

The rearrangement joins TRBV27 to TRBJ1-2; tentative D call: TRBD1 (6 bases). The sequence derives from a man aged 18 to 30 in good health. The specimen was memory CD8+ T cells sorted from blood. The subset here: CD45RO+ cells pooled with CCR7-negative TemRA cells. DNA for the CDR3: TGTGCCAGCAGTTACGGACAGCCTGGATATGGCTACACCTTC. It is translated as CASSYGQPGYGYTF.